The 21 T cell receptor beta chains below all came from one sample that was sequenced in a study of CD8+CD57+ T cells in acquired aplastic anemia (dated by TCRdb to the late 2010s). TCRdb shows the sequencer as Illumina HiSeq 2000. Genomic DNA was used as template for profiling of TCR beta VDJ combinations and CDR3 sequences. The public sequencing data were trimmed at Q25 with fastp and processed into clonotypes with MiXCR by TCRdb, which kept only in-frame beta chains. Merged by CDR3 protein, the rows form single entries marked with the most common genes and DNA. The sample table records around 190,000 distinct CDR3 sequences; roughly 57% of these occur just once. About 29% of the sample comes from the top ten. The material sequenced was sorted CD4+, CD8+, or CD8+CD57+ T cells (not recorded which) from PBMCs. The receptors derive from a human donor in good health.

The chain couples TRBV19 to TRBJ2-1, with a weak D call TRBD2 (7 bases). This CDR3 comprises 15 residues. Looked up from germline, CDR1 is LNHDA and CDR2 is SQIVND (reference sequence). V was shortened by 5 bases and J by 7 bases, with 18 bases between the two germline ends. CDR3 DNA sequence: TGTGCCAGTAGTCCAGGGGCGGGAGAGGGAAATGAGCAGTTCTTC. This translates into CASSPGAGEGNEQFF.

V and J are TRBV2 and TRBJ2-3, with 12 bases aligning to TRBD2. Germline CDR1 is SNHLY and CDR2 is FYNNEI. The CDR3 length is 17 residues. V shed 8 bases and J 6 bases; nucleotides not matched to a gene: 15. Written as DNA, the CDR3 is TGTGCCAGCCAAGGCCAACTAGCGGGAGGTTGGGGGGATACGCAGTATTTT. Its protein is CASQGQLAGGWGDTQYF.

The chain has TRBV7-9 and TRBJ2-7; 7 bases agree with TRBD2. Germline V CDR1 and CDR2: SEHNR, FQNEAQ (reference sequence). V lost 1 base to trimming and J lost 3 bases; unmatched junction nucleotides: 6. The CDR3 runs to 15 residues. The DNA for the CDR3 is TGTGCCAGCAGCTTAGATGGCGGGAGCATCTACGAGCAGTACTTC. Encoded protein: CASSLDGGSIYEQYF.

This chain links TRBV7-8 with TRBJ1-1; no firm D call. Trimming removed 1 base from V and 0 bases from J, with 12 bases in between. CDR1 SGHVS and CDR2 FQNEAQ come from the germline V gene. The CDR3 length is 16 residues. CDR3 nucleotides: TGTGCCAGCAGCTTAGTGGCGGCGGGTGTGAACACTGAAGCTTTCTTT. This sequence encodes CASSLVAAGVNTEAFF.

The V and J genes are TRBV7-2 and TRBJ1-3, with a tentative D call TRBD1 (6 bases). Germline V gene lookup returns CDR1 SGHTA and CDR2 FQGNSA. The CDR3 has 14 amino acids. The V end was cut by 1 base, the J end by 2 bases, with 6 bases between. CDR3: CASSLDRAGNTIYF. CDR3 coding DNA: TGTGCCAGCAGCTTAGACAGGGCTGGAAACACCATATATTTT. The variable domain in full, completed from reference TRBV7-2 and TRBJ1-3, reads GAGVSQSPSNKVTEKGKDVELRCDPISGHTALYWYRQSLGQGLEFLIYFQGNSAPDKSGLPSDRFSAERTGGSVSTLTIQRTQQEDSAVYLCASSLDRAGNTIYFGEGSWLTVV.

The J gene is TRBJ2-7, the V gene TRBV19; D is uncertain. The CDR3 sequence is 13 residues long. Between the trimmed V and J ends, which lost 6 bases and 3 bases, there was a span of 12 bases. The germline gives CDR1 LNHDA, CDR2 SQIVND (reference sequence). CDR3 sequence (DNA): TGTGCCAGTAGCCAGTTGGTCGGCTACGAGCAGTACTTC. It translates to CASSQLVGYEQYF.

In this sample, this clonotype turned up once. This sequence joins TRBV29-1 and TRBJ1-2; D is perhaps TRBD1 (6 bases). There are 12 residues in the CDR3. Germline CDR1 is SQVTM and CDR2 is ANQGSEA. Trimming left V 6 bases short and J 6 bases short, with 14 bases between. CDR3 loop: CSVKDRIHGYTF. Written as DNA, the CDR3 is TGCAGCGTCAAAGACAGGATCCATGGCTACACCTTC.

The chain recombines TRBV7-2 with TRBJ2-7; 11 positions match TRBD1. V was clipped by 5 bases and J by 5 bases; unmatched bases: 8. Per germline, CDR1 SGHTA and CDR2 FQGNSA. The CDR3 covers 15 residues. CDR3 coding DNA: TGTGCCAGCAGCCCTCGGACAGGGGGCGACCACGAGCAGTACTTC. Its translation is CASSPRTGGDHEQYF.

The table lists this clonotype with many counts. This chain joins TRBV19 and TRBJ2-1; 11 bases match TRBD1. Germline V gives CDR1 LNHDA, CDR2 SQIVND (reference sequence). Trimming at V came to 5 bases and at J to 7 bases, leaving 7 bases not matched to a gene. The CDR3 contains 15 residues. DNA of the CDR3: TGTGCCAGTAGTTTAGGACAGGGGGCGCCGAATGAGCAGTTCTTC. This sequence encodes CASSLGQGAPNEQFF.

This clonotype was observed a few times. This chain connects TRBV28 to TRBJ2-3; the match to TRBD1 covers 10 bases. Unmatched junction bases numbered 14, after V lost 9 bases and J lost 5 bases. The CDR3 loop spans 16 amino acids. The V gene's germline CDR1 is MDHEN and CDR2 SYDVKM. The CDR3 reads CASSPGQGYYGDTQYF. The DNA for the CDR3 is TGTGCCAGTTCGCCGGGACAGGGGTATTATGGAGATACGCAGTATTTT.

The rearrangement links TRBV7-9 to TRBJ1-1; 9 nucleotides align to TRBD1. The CDR3 spans 18 residues. J was trimmed by 2 bases and V by 6 bases; bases with no gene match: 16. CDR1 is SEHNR and CDR2 is FQNEAQ in the germline V gene (reference sequence). The CDR3 reads CASSSPTGTGSSNTEAFF. The CDR3 DNA reads as TGTGCCAGCAGTTCCCCGACCGGGACAGGGTCGTCCAACACTGAAGCTTTCTTT.

CDR3 residues: CATSRVAGLGGRDQETQYF. CDR3 sequence (DNA): TGTGCCACCAGCAGAGTGGCGGGGCTCGGGGGCCGTGACCAAGAGACCCAGTACTTC. V gene TRBV15 combines with J gene TRBJ2-5, with D tentatively TRBD1 or TRBD2 (6 bases each). Germline assignment: CDR1 LNHNV and CDR2 YYDKDF (reference sequence). Trimming left V 1 base short and J 0 bases short, with 21 bases between. This CDR3 is built from 19 residues.

This clonotype has ten or more counts. The V and J genes are TRBV19 and TRBJ1-2; D may be TRBD1 (6 bases). This CDR3 spans 15 amino acids. Germline V gene sequence: CDR1 LNHDA, CDR2 SQIVND (reference sequence). V gave up 6 bases and J gave up 4 bases, with 18 bases separating them. Here the CDR3 reads CASSHTTGHFYGYTF. The CDR3 nucleotides read TGTGCCAGTAGCCATACTACGGGACACTTCTATGGCTACACCTTC.

The rearrangement uses TRBV11-3 and TRBJ2-5; D is undetermined. This CDR3 contains 17 residues. The germline gives CDR1 SGHNT, CDR2 YENEEA. Trimming removed 2 bases at V and 4 bases at J, with 20 bases between. CDR3 sequence: CASSLTRTGPGTETQYF. As DNA, the CDR3 is TGTGCCAGCAGCTTAACCAGGACCGGGCCAGGTACAGAGACCCAGTACTTC. The whole variable domain, remainder taken from reference TRBV11-3 and TRBJ2-5, is EAGVVQSPRYKIIEKKQPVAFWCNPISGHNTLYWYLQNLGQGPELLIRYENEEAVDDSQLPKDRFSAERLKGVDSTLKIQPAELGDSAVYLCASSLTRTGPGTETQYFGPGTRLLVL.

This clonotype was observed many times. The chain is built from TRBV9 and TRBJ2-3; 8 bases agree with TRBD1. The CDR3 length is 16 residues. The junction had 10 bases not matched to a gene; V was cut back by 3 bases and J by 4 bases. The germline V gene encodes CDR1 SGDLS and CDR2 YYNGEE. CDR3 sequence (DNA): TGTGCCAGCAGCGCGAGATCCTTGACAGGGGCAGATACGCAGTATTTT. It yields the protein CASSARSLTGADTQYF.

This clonotype turned up a few times. The chain is built from TRBV6-1 and TRBJ1-4, with TRBD1 matching over 8 bases. The V segment lost 4 bases and the J segment 4 bases; nucleotides outside the gene matches: 17. This CDR3 contains 19 residues. From germline, CDR1 is MNHNS and CDR2 SASEGT. As DNA, the CDR3 is TGTGCCAGCAGTGCGGCCGTTGGACAGGGAAGCTTGTTTAATGAAAAACTGTTTTTT. Translated: CASSAAVGQGSLFNEKLFF.

The gene calls are TRBV2 and TRBJ1-2; 8 bases agree with TRBD1. Germline V gene lookup returns CDR1 SNHLY and CDR2 FYNNEI. This CDR3 contains 14 residues. The DNA of the CDR3 is TGTGCTAGAGATCTCCGGACAGGGACGAATGGCTACACCTTC. Encoded protein: CARDLRTGTNGYTF.

CDR3 residues: CASSLASSDTQYF. The CDR3 DNA reads as TGTGCCAGCAGCTTAGCCAGCTCAGATACGCAGTATTTT. The chain employs TRBV7-2 and TRBJ2-3; D is unclear. This CDR3 comprises 13 residues. From germline, CDR1 is SGHTA and CDR2 FQGNSA. The germline V and J ends were trimmed by 0 bases and 4 bases, with 5 bases remaining between them.

The rearrangement uses TRBV15 and TRBJ2-1; TRBD2 agrees at 11 bases. The CDR3 extends over 15 amino acids. Germline-derived CDR1 and CDR2 are LNHNV and YYDKDF (reference sequence). Germline trimming cut 5 bases from V and 7 bases from J; bases unmatched to any gene: 7. CDR3 residues: CATSRLAGGRNEQFF. CDR3 bases: TGTGCCACCAGCCGCCTAGCGGGAGGAAGGAATGAGCAGTTCTTC. Looking up the rest from reference TRBV15 and TRBJ2-1 gives the full variable domain: DAMVIQNPRYQVTQFGKPVTLSCSQTLNHNVMYWYQQKSSQAPKLLFHYYDKDFNNEADTPDNFQSRRPNTSFCFLDIRSPGLGDTAMYLCATSRLAGGRNEQFFGPGTRLTVL.

This chain connects TRBV5-1 to TRBJ2-1, with D unclear. Between the trimmed V and J ends, which lost 2 bases and 0 bases, there was a span of 12 bases. Germline assignment: CDR1 SGHRS and CDR2 YFSETQ. The CDR3 runs to 16 residues. In DNA form, the CDR3 reads TGCGCCAGCAGCTTCATTGCGGCGAGCTCCTACAATGAGCAGTTCTTC. This encodes CASSFIAASSYNEQFF. Full variable domain (rest looked up from reference TRBV5-1 and TRBJ2-1): KAGVTQTPRYLIKTRGQQVTLSCSPISGHRSVSWYQQTPGQGLQFLFEYFSETQRNKGNFPGRFSGRQFSNSRSEMNVSTLELGDSALYLCASSFIAASSYNEQFFGPGTRLTVL.

This clonotype was counted between two and nine times. This chain connects TRBV24-1 to TRBJ2-1; TRBD2 matches at 11 bases. CDR3 size: 16 residues. V lost 2 bases to trimming and J lost 4 bases; unmatched junction nucleotides: 3. Germline V lookup: CDR1 KGHDR, CDR2 SFDVKD. CDR3 coding DNA: TGTGCCACCAGTGATTCCGGGACTAGCGGTTACAATGAGCAGTTCTTC. It codes for CATSDSGTSGYNEQFF.